Listed below are T cell receptor beta chains from one sample, sequenced in a study of cytomegalovirus exposure and HLA in healthy donors. The repertoire was sequenced with immunoSEQ multiplex PCR; TCRdb's copy has only in-frame clones and lacks some. The sample lists 130,000 to 150,000 clones, about 80% occurring once. Material: PBMCs. The receptor source for this set is a male donor in good health and CMV-seronegative. The CDR3 runs from the conserved cysteine through the conserved F or W. The order of the fields is J gene, clone size, D gene, V gene, CDR3 DNA, CDR3 protein. The D gene is left open where the match is weak. Where a row states a size, it is once, few, many or the class of an expanded clone; other rows omit it.

J: TRBJ2-1; size: -; D: -; V: TRBV6-5; DNA: TGTGCCAGCAGTGGGGGCAGGACCTACAATGAGCAGTTCTTC; CDR3: CASSGGRTYNEQFF
J: TRBJ1-6; size: once; D: -; V: TRBV4-3; DNA: TGCGCCAGCAGCGACGGATGGGAGGGTAGGAATTCACCCCTCCACTTT; CDR3: CASSDGWEGRNSPLHF
J: TRBJ2-1; size: -; D: -; V: TRBV19; DNA: TGTGCCAGTAGTATCTTCAGTGGCCAATACAATGAGCAGTTCTTC; CDR3: CASSIFSGQYNEQFF
J: TRBJ1-2; size: -; D: -; V: TRBV14; DNA: TGTGCCAGCAGCCAAGACTTCCCCGGGGGGTATGGCTACACCTTC; CDR3: CASSQDFPGGYGYTF
J: TRBJ1-1; size: -; D: -; V: TRBV5-4; DNA: TGTGCCAGCAGCTCGGATCCACTTAGCGCTGAAGCTTTCTTT; CDR3: CASSSDPLSAEAFF
J: TRBJ1-6; size: -; D: TRBD1; V: TRBV6-1; DNA: TGTGCCACCGCGGGGACAGGTAATTCACCCCTCCACTTT; CDR3: CATAGTGNSPLHF
J: TRBJ2-2; size: few; D: TRBD1; V: TRBV7-9; DNA: TGTGCCAGCAGCCGACAGGGGGCAGGGACCGGGGAGCTGTTTTTT; CDR3: CASSRQGAGTGELFF
J: TRBJ2-7; size: -; D: -; V: TRBV7-8; DNA: TGTGCCAGCAGCTTCCAGGAAATTCCGACCTACGAGCAGTACTTC; CDR3: CASSFQEIPTYEQYF
J: TRBJ2-3; size: few; D: TRBD1; V: TRBV7-2; DNA: TGTGCCAGCAGCTTAAGACCCGGGACAGGGAACACAGATACGCAGTATTTT; CDR3: CASSLRPGTGNTDTQYF
J: TRBJ1-5; size: -; D: -; V: TRBV7-9; DNA: TGTGCCAGCAGCCAAGGGGGTAGCAATCAGCCCCAGCATTTT; CDR3: CASSQGGSNQPQHF
J: TRBJ1-1; size: -; D: -; V: TRBV6-6; DNA: TGTGCCAGCAACCGAAGGGCGGGGAGCACTGAAGCTTTCTTT; CDR3: CASNRRAGSTEAFF
J: TRBJ2-7; size: -; D: -; V: TRBV19; DNA: TGTGCCAGTAGTCCCCAGGGGATATCCTACGAGCAGTACTTC; CDR3: CASSPQGISYEQYF
J: TRBJ2-3; size: -; D: -; V: TRBV10-3; DNA: TGTGCCATCAGTGAGTCGCAACAGGCACATACGCAGTATTTT; CDR3: CAISESQQAHTQYF
J: TRBJ1-3; size: once; D: -; V: TRBV5-6; DNA: TGTGCCAGCAGCCCTTCATTGCGGCAGGGGCGAAACACCATATATTTT; CDR3: CASSPSLRQGRNTIYF
J: TRBJ2-5; size: -; D: TRBD2; V: TRBV7-9; DNA: TGTGCCAGCAGTCAAGCGGGGGTAACCCAGTACTTC; CDR3: CASSQAGVTQYF
J: TRBJ1-6; size: -; D: -; V: TRBV2; DNA: TGTGCCAGCGCGGAGGAGGGTCGTAATTCACCCCTCCACTTT; CDR3: CASAEEGRNSPLHF
J: TRBJ2-3; size: -; D: -; V: TRBV4-1; DNA: TGCGCCAGCAGCCAAGATGGTGGGGGGTCCACAGATACGCAGTATTTT; CDR3: CASSQDGGGSTDTQYF
J: TRBJ1-1; size: -; D: TRBD1; V: TRBV2; DNA: TGTGCCAGCAGTGGGCAGGGGGGATTAAACACTGAAGCTTTCTTT; CDR3: CASSGQGGLNTEAFF
J: TRBJ1-2; size: -; D: TRBD1; V: TRBV5-5; DNA: TGTGCCAGCAGCTCCGGGACAGGGGATGGTGGCTACACCTTC; CDR3: CASSSGTGDGGYTF
J: TRBJ1-1; size: -; D: -; V: TRBV18; DNA: TGTGCCAGCTCACCAGGGGGGGCGGGATTGAACACTGAAGCTTTCTTT; CDR3: CASSPGGAGLNTEAFF
J: TRBJ2-1; size: -; D: -; V: TRBV19; DNA: TGTGCCAGTAGTAGGGGCGCCGAGGAGCAGTTCTTC; CDR3: CASSRGAEEQFF
J: TRBJ2-3; size: -; D: TRBD2; V: TRBV7-3; DNA: TGTGCCAGCAGTTTTAGCGGGGGGGCATCAGATACGCAGTATTTT; CDR3: CASSFSGGASDTQYF
J: TRBJ2-1; size: -; D: TRBD2; V: TRBV11-2; DNA: TGTGCCAGCAGCTTAGAGGGTGGGAGGGGCGGGTTCTTC; CDR3: CASSLEGGRGGFF
J: TRBJ1-2; size: -; D: -; V: TRBV18; DNA: TGTGCCAGCTCACCGGACCGGGCGGGTATCCAAGGCTACACCTTC; CDR3: CASSPDRAGIQGYTF
J: TRBJ2-2; size: -; D: TRBD1; V: TRBV6-1; DNA: TGTGCCAGCAGTGAACACAGGGGCCGATACGGCTCGGGCACCGGGGAGCTGTTTTTT; CDR3: CASSEHRGRYGSGTGELFF
J: TRBJ2-7; size: -; D: TRBD1; V: TRBV11-2; DNA: TGTGCCAGCAGCCCCGGGACAGGGGCCTCCTACGAGCAGTACTTC; CDR3: CASSPGTGASYEQYF
J: TRBJ2-7; size: -; D: TRBD1; V: TRBV30; DNA: TGTGCCTGGAGTGCTAACAGGGGGGTCGAGCAGTACTTC; CDR3: CAWSANRGVEQYF
J: TRBJ2-6; size: -; D: -; V: TRBV6-1; DNA: TGTGCCAGCAGGACCCAGGCTGGGGCCAACGTCCTGACTTTC; CDR3: CASRTQAGANVLTF
J: TRBJ1-2; size: few; D: -; V: TRBV6-5; DNA: TGTGCCAGCAGAGAGTCGGCTAACTATGGCTACACCTTC; CDR3: CASRESANYGYTF
J: TRBJ2-2; size: -; D: TRBD2; V: TRBV5-1; DNA: TGCGCCAGCAGCCCCCGACTAGCGGGGGGAACCACCGGGGAGCTGTTTTTT; CDR3: CASSPRLAGGTTGELFF
J: TRBJ1-1; size: -; D: -; V: TRBV30; DNA: TGTGCCTGGAACAGAGTAGCTGAAGCTTTCTTT; CDR3: CAWNRVAEAFF
J: TRBJ1-1; size: -; D: TRBD1; V: TRBV11-1; DNA: TGTGCCAGCAGCGTTGGACAGGTCGGTATGACTGAAGCTTTCTTT; CDR3: CASSVGQVGMTEAFF
J: TRBJ1-4; size: -; D: -; V: TRBV15; DNA: TGTGCCACCAGCAGAGATCAACCCCGGGTTAATGAAAAACTGTTTTTT; CDR3: CATSRDQPRVNEKLFF
J: TRBJ1-2; size: -; D: -; V: TRBV10-3; DNA: TGTGCCATCAGGGAGCAAGCCCTCTATGGCTACACCTTC; CDR3: CAIREQALYGYTF
J: TRBJ2-2; size: -; D: -; V: TRBV7-2; DNA: TGTGCCAGCAGCTTAGAAGCAGGGTTCGGGGAGCTGTTTTTT; CDR3: CASSLEAGFGELFF
J: TRBJ2-5; size: -; D: TRBD2; V: TRBV29-1; DNA: TGCAGCGTTTCCTGCCTCGGACTAGCGGGGGGACCTGCTAATCAAGAGACCCAGTACTTC; CDR3: CSVSCLGLAGGPANQETQYF
J: TRBJ2-2; size: -; D: -; V: TRBV12-2; DNA: TGTGCAAGTCGCTTCCAGGGTCTTAGCACCGGGGAGCTGTTTTTT; CDR3: CASRFQGLSTGELFF
J: TRBJ2-7; size: -; D: -; V: TRBV5-1; DNA: TGCGCCAGCAGCCTAGGCACAAGCTCACTCGAGCAGTACTTC; CDR3: CASSLGTSSLEQYF
J: TRBJ2-5; size: -; D: -; V: TRBV19; DNA: TGTGCCAGTAGTATAGGTTTACAAGAGACCCAGTACTTC; CDR3: CASSIGLQETQYF
J: TRBJ2-5; size: once; D: -; V: TRBV7-2; DNA: TGTGCCAGCAGCTTGGATGGAGCAGTCGACCCCGTACAAGAGACCCAGTACTTC; CDR3: CASSLDGAVDPVQETQYF
J: TRBJ2-1; size: -; D: TRBD2; V: TRBV4-1; DNA: TGCGCCAGCAGCCAAGGGGTCGGGGGGGAAAATGAGCAGTTCTTC; CDR3: CASSQGVGGENEQFF
J: TRBJ2-7; size: once; D: -; V: TRBV4-2; DNA: TGTGCCAGCAGCCAATTTAGACAAGGCGAGCAGTACTTC; CDR3: CASSQFRQGEQYF
J: TRBJ2-4; size: -; D: -; V: TRBV30; DNA: TGTGCCTTGACTCCGGCCAGGGAATTTATATTGGGAAAAAACATTCAGTACTTC; CDR3: CALTPAREFILGKNIQYF
J: TRBJ2-7; size: -; D: -; V: TRBV5-4; DNA: TGTGCCAGCAGCCCGCCTAACGAAAGCGGCGAGCAGTACTTC; CDR3: CASSPPNESGEQYF
J: TRBJ2-3; size: -; D: -; V: TRBV19; DNA: TGTGCCAGTAGTTCAGAGGGGGTCACAGATACGCAGTATTTT; CDR3: CASSSEGVTDTQYF
J: TRBJ1-4; size: -; D: -; V: TRBV6-5; DNA: TGTGCCAGCAGTTACTCGGGAGATTGGAGAGAAAAACTGTTTTTT; CDR3: CASSYSGDWREKLFF
J: TRBJ2-1; size: few; D: -; V: TRBV4-1; DNA: TGCGCCAGCAGCCCATCTTCGACAGGAGCTAGGGAGCAGTTCTTC; CDR3: CASSPSSTGAREQFF
J: TRBJ1-6; size: -; D: TRBD1; V: TRBV5-1; DNA: TGCGCCAGCAGCCAGACAGGGCAGGACGCACCCCTCCACTTT; CDR3: CASSQTGQDAPLHF
J: TRBJ2-7; size: -; D: -; V: TRBV5-1; DNA: TGCGCCAGCCGGGGGAGTCACGAGCAGTACTTC; CDR3: CASRGSHEQYF
J: TRBJ1-3; size: -; D: -; V: TRBV2; DNA: TGTGCCAGCAGTTTGACAGTCTCTGGAAACACCATATATTTT; CDR3: CASSLTVSGNTIYF
J: TRBJ2-2; size: -; D: TRBD2; V: TRBV6-6; DNA: TGTGCCAGCGAGCGGGGAGGCACCGGGGAGCTGTTTTTT; CDR3: CASERGGTGELFF
J: TRBJ2-5; size: -; D: TRBD1; V: TRBV5-4; DNA: TGTGCCACCACCGGGACAGGGATGTTTTGGGAGACCCAGTACTTC; CDR3: CATTGTGMFWETQYF
J: TRBJ2-5; size: -; D: TRBD1; V: TRBV7-2; DNA: TGTGCCAGCAGCTTAGAACAGGGGATTGTGGCCCAGTACTTC; CDR3: CASSLEQGIVAQYF
J: TRBJ2-7; size: once; D: TRBD1; V: TRBV18; DNA: TGTGCCAGCTCCCCGGGACAGATTTACGAGCAGTACTTC; CDR3: CASSPGQIYEQYF
J: TRBJ1-1; size: -; D: -; V: TRBV6-5; DNA: TGTGCCAGCAGTTACCAACAGAACACTGAAGCTTTCTTT; CDR3: CASSYQQNTEAFF
J: TRBJ1-2; size: -; D: -; V: TRBV29-1; DNA: TGCAGCGTTACCCGGGACACATCTAACTATGGCTACACCTTC; CDR3: CSVTRDTSNYGYTF
J: TRBJ2-7; size: -; D: TRBD1; V: TRBV6-1; DNA: TGTGCCAGCGGGACAGGGGGCTTCGAGCAGTACTTC; CDR3: CASGTGGFEQYF